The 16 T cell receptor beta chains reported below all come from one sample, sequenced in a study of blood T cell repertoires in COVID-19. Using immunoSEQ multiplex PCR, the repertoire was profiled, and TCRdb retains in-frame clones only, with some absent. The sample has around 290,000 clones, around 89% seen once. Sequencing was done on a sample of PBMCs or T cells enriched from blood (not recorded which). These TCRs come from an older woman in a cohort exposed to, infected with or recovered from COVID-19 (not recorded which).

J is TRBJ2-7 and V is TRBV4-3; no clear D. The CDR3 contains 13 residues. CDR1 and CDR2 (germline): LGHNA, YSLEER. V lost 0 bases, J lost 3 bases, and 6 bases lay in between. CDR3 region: CASSQEPSYEQYF. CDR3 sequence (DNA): TGCGCCAGCAGCCAAGAGCCCAGCTACGAGCAGTACTTC.

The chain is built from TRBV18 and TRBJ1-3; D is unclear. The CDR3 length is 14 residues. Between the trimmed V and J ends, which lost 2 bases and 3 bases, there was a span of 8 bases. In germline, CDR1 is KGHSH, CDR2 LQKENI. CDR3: CASSPVERGNTIYF. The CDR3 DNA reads TGTGCCAGCTCACCAGTAGAGCGTGGAAACACCATATATTTT.

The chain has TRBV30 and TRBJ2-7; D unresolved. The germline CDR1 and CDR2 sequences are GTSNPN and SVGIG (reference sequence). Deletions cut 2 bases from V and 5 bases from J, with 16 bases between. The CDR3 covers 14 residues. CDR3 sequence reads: CAWSSTRFRDEQYF. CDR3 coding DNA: TGTGCCTGGAGTTCAACAAGGTTCCGGGACGAGCAGTACTTC.

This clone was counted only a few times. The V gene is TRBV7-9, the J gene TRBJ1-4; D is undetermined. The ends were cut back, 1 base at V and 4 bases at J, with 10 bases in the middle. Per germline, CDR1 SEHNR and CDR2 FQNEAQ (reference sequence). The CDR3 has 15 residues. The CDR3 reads CASSLDGSYNEKLFF. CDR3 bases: TGTGCCAGCAGCTTAGATGGCAGTTATAATGAAAAACTGTTTTTT.

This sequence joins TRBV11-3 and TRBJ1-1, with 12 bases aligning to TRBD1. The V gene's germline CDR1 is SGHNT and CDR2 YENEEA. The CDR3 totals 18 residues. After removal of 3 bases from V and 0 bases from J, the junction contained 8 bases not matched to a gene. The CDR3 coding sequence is TGTGCCAGCAGCTTCGGAGAAGGGACAGGGGGCGTGAACACTGAAGCTTTCTTT. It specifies CASSFGEGTGGVNTEAFF.

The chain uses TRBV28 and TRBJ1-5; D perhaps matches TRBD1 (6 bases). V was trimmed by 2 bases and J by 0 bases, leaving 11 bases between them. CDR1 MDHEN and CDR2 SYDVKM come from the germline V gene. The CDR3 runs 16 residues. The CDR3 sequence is CASSLKGGNSNQPQHF. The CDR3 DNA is TGTGCCAGCAGTTTAAAAGGGGGAAATAGCAATCAGCCCCAGCATTTT.

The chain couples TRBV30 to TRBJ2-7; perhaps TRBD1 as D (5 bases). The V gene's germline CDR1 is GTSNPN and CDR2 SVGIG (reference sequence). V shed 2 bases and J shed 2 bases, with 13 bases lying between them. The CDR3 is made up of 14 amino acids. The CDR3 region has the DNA TGTGCCTGGAGTAGGGTAGTAGGGGCCTACGAGCAGTACTTC. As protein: CAWSRVVGAYEQYF.

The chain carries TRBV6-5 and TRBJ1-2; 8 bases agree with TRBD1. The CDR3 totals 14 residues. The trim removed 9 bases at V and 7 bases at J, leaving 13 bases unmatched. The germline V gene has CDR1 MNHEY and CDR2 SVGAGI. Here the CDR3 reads CASMRDRSSGGYTF. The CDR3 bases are TGTGCCAGTATGCGGGACAGGTCTTCCGGTGGCTACACCTTC.

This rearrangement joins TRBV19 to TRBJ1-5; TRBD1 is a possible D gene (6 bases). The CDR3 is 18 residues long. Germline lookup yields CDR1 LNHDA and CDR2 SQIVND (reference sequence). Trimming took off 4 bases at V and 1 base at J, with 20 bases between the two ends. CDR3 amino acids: CASSTRGTTGASNQPQHF. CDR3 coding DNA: TGTGCCAGTAGTACGAGGGGGACGACAGGAGCGAGCAATCAGCCCCAGCATTTT. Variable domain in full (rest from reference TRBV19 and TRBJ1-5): DGGITQSPKYLFRKEGQNVTLSCEQNLNHDAMYWYRQDPGQGLRLIYYSQIVNDFQKGDIAEGYSVSREKKESFPLTVTSAQKNPTAFYLCASSTRGTTGASNQPQHFGDGTRLSIL.

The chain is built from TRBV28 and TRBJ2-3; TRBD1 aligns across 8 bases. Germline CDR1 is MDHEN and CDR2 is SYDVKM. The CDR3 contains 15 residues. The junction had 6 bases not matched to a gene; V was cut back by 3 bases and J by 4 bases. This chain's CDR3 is CASSFGTGYADTQYF. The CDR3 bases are TGTGCCAGCAGTTTTGGGACAGGATATGCAGATACGCAGTATTTT. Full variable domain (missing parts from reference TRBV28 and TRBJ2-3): DVKVTQSSRYLVKRTGEKVFLECVQDMDHENMFWYRQDPGLGLRLIYFSYDVKMKEKGDIPEGYSVSREKKERFSLILESASTNQTSMYLCASSFGTGYADTQYFGPGTRLTVL.

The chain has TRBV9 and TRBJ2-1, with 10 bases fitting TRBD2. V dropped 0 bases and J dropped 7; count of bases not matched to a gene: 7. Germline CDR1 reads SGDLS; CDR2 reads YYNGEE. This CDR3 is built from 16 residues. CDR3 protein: CASSVDSGRAVNEQFF. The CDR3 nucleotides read TGTGCCAGCAGCGTAGACAGCGGGAGGGCCGTGAATGAGCAGTTCTTC.

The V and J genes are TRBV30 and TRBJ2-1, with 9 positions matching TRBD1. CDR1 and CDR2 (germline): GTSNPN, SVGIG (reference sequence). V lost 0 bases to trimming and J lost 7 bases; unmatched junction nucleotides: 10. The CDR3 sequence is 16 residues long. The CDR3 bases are TGTGCCTGGAGTGTAACCCGGACAGGGGTGGGGAATGAGCAGTTCTTC. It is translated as CAWSVTRTGVGNEQFF. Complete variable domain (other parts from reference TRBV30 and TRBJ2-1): SQTIHQWPATLVQPVGSPLSLECTVEGTSNPNLYWYRQAAGRGLQLLFYSVGIGQISSEVPQNLSASRPQDRQFILSSKKLLLSDSGFYLCAWSVTRTGVGNEQFFGPGTRLTVL.

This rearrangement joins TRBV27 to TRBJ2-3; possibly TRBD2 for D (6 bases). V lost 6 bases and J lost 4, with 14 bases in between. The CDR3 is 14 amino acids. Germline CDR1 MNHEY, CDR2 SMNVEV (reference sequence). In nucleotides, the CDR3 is TGTGCCAGCAGCGGTCCAGGGAGGTCAGATACGCAGTATTTT. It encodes CASSGPGRSDTQYF.

CDR3 sequence (DNA): TGTGCCAGCAGCATGGGACAGGCCTACGAGCAGTACTTC. This gives the protein CASSMGQAYEQYF. V and J are TRBV28 and TRBJ2-7; 8 bases line up with TRBD1. Trimming cost V 6 bases and J 2 bases; bases outside gene matches: 3. This CDR3 comprises 13 residues. Germline V gene lookup returns CDR1 MDHEN and CDR2 SYDVKM.

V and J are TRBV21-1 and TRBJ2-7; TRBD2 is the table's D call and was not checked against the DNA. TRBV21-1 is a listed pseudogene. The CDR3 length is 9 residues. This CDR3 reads CASTWERSF. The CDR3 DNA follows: TGTGCCAGCACATGGGAGCGCAGCTTC.

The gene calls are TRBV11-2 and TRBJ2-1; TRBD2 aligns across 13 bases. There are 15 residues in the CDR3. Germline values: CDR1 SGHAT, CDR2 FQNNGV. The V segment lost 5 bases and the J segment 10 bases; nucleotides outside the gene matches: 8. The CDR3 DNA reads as TGTGCCAGCAGCCCCGGACTAGCGGGAGTCGGAGAGCAGTTCTTC. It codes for CASSPGLAGVGEQFF. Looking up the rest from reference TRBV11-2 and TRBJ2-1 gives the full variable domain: EAGVAQSPRYKIIEKRQSVAFWCNPISGHATLYWYQQILGQGPKLLIQFQNNGVVDDSQLPKDRFSAERLKGVDSTLKIQPAKLEDSAVYLCASSPGLAGVGEQFFGPGTRLTVL.